Detailed here is one TCR beta chain. This clone was observed a handful of times. Its antigen is not yet known. No quality values exist for individual bases; no much larger clone is one base distant. The sample originates from a study of blood T cell repertoires in COVID-19 (dated by TCRdb to the early 2020s). In terms of the full investigation: Samples from collaborators originated in the United States, Italy and Spain and spanned both the acute and convalescent phases of COVID-19. Where available, HLA class I and class II types were taken from metadata supplied by the sample provider and were not determined by assay-based typing. The repertoires were made available in a free public database intended to serve as a resource for research on the immune response to SARS-CoV-2. Nearly every sample came with metadata listing a de-identified subject ID, COVID-19 status, age in years and sex. The material from the prospective study consisted of cDNA or gDNA derived from T cells, B-cell-depleted T cells, or PBMCs. Deeply sampled blood TCRbeta repertoires from subjects exposed to, actively infected with, or recovered from COVID-19 were included in the dataset. Samples were obtained from the ongoing ImmuneRACE study (first 160 participants) and from 1,000 to 1,500 subjects provided by 6 global collaborators.

V loses 5 bases of germline sequence and J loses 7 bases, and the interval between the two ends is 14 bases. From cysteine to phenylalanine, the CDR3 is 13 amino acids long. The DNA shown is the 39-base CDR3, in frame from base 1. CDR1 MDHEN and CDR2 SYDVKM are derived from the germline V gene. TCRbeta CDR3 regions were amplified from genomic DNA by means of the immunoSEQ Assay, a bias-controlled multiplex PCR. From the authors' description of their analysis: Within the assay, amplification of reference gene primers was used to estimate how many nucleated cells each sample contained. To quantify the absolute abundance of each unique TCRbeta CDR3 rearrangement, sequence reads were collapsed and filtered. For each sample, productive Simpson clonality was calculated as the square root of Simpson's diversity index over productive rearrangements. The immuneACCESS repertoire file appears here via TCRdb, limited to in-frame rearrangements. These files lack a portion of the clones; in checked studies, under half of the deficit traces to unresolved V genes, and the cause of the others is not known. V and J calls and clone size come straight from that table; D and trimming were deduced from the DNA. This sample comprises 95,000 to 150,000 clones, more than 80% of them detected only once. Roughly 3.2% of the sample goes to the ten largest clones.

The full study reports these points: The amount of clinical and demographic metadata varied by source and participant and was provided uncurated.

In Seattle, one collaborating source enrolled patients while the infection was active and tracked those patients longitudinally over the course of disease. Collaborating institutions collected whole blood in K2EDTA tubes following their own protocols. For TCRbeta analysis, collaborators shipped samples in one of three forms: frozen whole blood, isolated PBMCs, or DNA extracted from either of those sample types. The source of this sequence is a woman older than 75 with COVID-19, enrolled during active disease. The sample consisted of peripheral blood. Recombination joined TRBV28 with TRBJ1-1; a tentative D match to TRBD1 spans 5 bases. The DNA sequence is given as TGTGCCAGCAGTCAAGGGGTGCCGGGTGAAGCTTTCTTT. Its protein reads: CASSQGVPGEAFF.